This T cell receptor (beta chain) was identified in a study of T cell repertoires in cytomegalovirus infection. As for the study in general: Carrying CMV and the relevant HLA type showed in public TCR beta signatures. General observations from the study: CMV-specific TCR beta clonotypes restricted by HLA-C were the ones dominating the ex vivo response. Adding up the frequency of public TCR beta families identified people who carried CMV plus the relevant HLA.

Comment on this clonotype: No antigen is known for it.

TCRdb used MiXCR to reprocess the reads, holding one entry per CDR3 protein. The data contain about 360,000 distinct CDR3 sequences, roughly 20% of them singletons. V was cut by 6 bases and J by 7 bases, with 9 bases left in between. CDR3 size: 10 residues. Germline V gene sequence: CDR1 SQVTM, CDR2 ANQGSEA. The clonotype was recovered from a human donor in good health (CMV status not recorded). Some clones in this sample may be carry-over from other donors' samples. This rearrangement joins TRBV29-1 to TRBJ1-1, with D possibly being TRBD1 (5 bases). The material sequenced was PBMCs. In nucleotides, the CDR3 is TGCAGCGTCTGGGGGAATGAAGCTTTCTTT. Its translation is CSVWGNEAFF.